This is a list of T cell receptor beta chains from one sample in a study of identical twins. TCRdb used MiXCR to reprocess the 5' RACE reads, holding one entry per CDR3 protein. The table lists 1.5 million to 2 million distinct CDR3 sequences, less than 40% of them singletons, with 0.25% to 0.3% in the top ten. Sequenced: cord blood. Source of these receptors: a newborn girl in good health. Both conserved end residues are trimmed from each CDR3.

V: TRBV28; J: TRBJ2-1; CDR3: ASSPTSGRPHVNEQF
V: TRBV2; J: TRBJ2-7; CDR3: ASSVLAAYEQY
V: TRBV2; J: TRBJ2-3; CDR3: ASSGGSAQY
V: TRBV3-1; J: TRBJ2-7; CDR3: ASSPRRGLFYEQY
V: TRBV10-3; J: TRBJ2-2; CDR3: AISNRENTGELF
V: TRBV27; J: TRBJ2-1; CDR3: ASNKAGGDEQF
V: TRBV5-1; J: TRBJ2-5; CDR3: ASSLLRPGLAGETQY
V: TRBV5-1; J: TRBJ2-3; CDR3: ASSLWAGSSTDTQY
V: TRBV5-1; J: TRBJ2-3; CDR3: ASRRTEGTDTQY
V: TRBV27; J: TRBJ1-1; CDR3: ASSSFFYRAWEAF